The rows below give T cell receptor beta chains drawn from one sample of a study of T-cell reconstitution after alpha-beta-depleted transplantation in children. TCRdb re-derived calls from the PCR reads in MiXCR, one entry per CDR3 protein. The repertoire holds 330,000 or so distinct CDR3 sequences, with about 9.3% as singletons. The input for sequencing was PBMCs from the stem cell graft donor, taken from the stem cell graft. These receptors were obtained from a human donor who donated a stem cell graft to a child with acute lymphoblastic leukemia. Both conserved end residues are part of each CDR3. D genes are given only for firm matches. Rows may omit the clone size; those that give it use once, few, many or a size class.

j_call d_call clone_size cdr3_length v_call cdr3_aa cdr3_nt
TRBJ2-1 - - 13 TRBV5-1 CASSYGSYNEQFF TGCGCCAGCAGCTATGGGAGCTACAATGAGCAGTTCTTC
TRBJ1-4 TRBD1 - 14 TRBV12-3/TRBV12-4 CASSSTGGTEKLFF TGTGCCAGCAGTTCTACAGGGGGGACTGAAAAACTGTTTTTT
TRBJ2-7 - many 14 TRBV12-3/TRBV12-4 CASSSQGALYEQYF TGTGCCAGCAGCTCACAGGGTGCTCTATACGAGCAGTACTTC
TRBJ1-5 - few 14 TRBV6-5 CASSSKVRTQPQHF TGTGCCAGCAGTTCTAAAGTGAGGACTCAGCCCCAGCATTTT
TRBJ2-5 - few 16 TRBV21-1 CASSKEARQSQETQYF TGTGCCAGCAGCAAAGAAGCCCGACAGAGCCAAGAGACCCAGTACTTC
TRBJ1-1 - few 15 TRBV5-1 CASNPLTGRGTEAFF TGCGCCAGCAACCCCCTGACAGGACGTGGCACTGAAGCTTTCTTT
TRBJ2-1 - many 14 TRBV29-1 CSVGRDLGYNEQFF TGCAGCGTTGGTCGGGATCTGGGGTACAATGAGCAGTTCTTC
TRBJ1-5 - many 11 TRBV20-1 CSARVGQPQHF TGCAGTGCTAGAGTCGGTCAGCCCCAGCATTTT
TRBJ2-7 - - 13 TRBV5-1 CASRYGGENEQYF TGCGCCAGCCGGTACGGGGGCGAGAACGAGCAGTACTTC
TRBJ2-1 TRBD2 many 18 TRBV15 CATSRDSGYTGGYNEQFF TGTGCCACCAGCAGGGACTCTGGGTACACGGGAGGTTACAATGAGCAGTTCTTC
TRBJ2-7 - many 15 TRBV12-3/TRBV12-4 CASSLPGTEKNEQYF TGTGCCAGCAGTTTACCCGGGACGGAGAAAAACGAGCAGTACTTC
TRBJ2-7 - - 14 TRBV5-5 CASSWGPGSYEQYF TGTGCCAGCAGCTGGGGACCAGGCTCCTACGAGCAGTACTTC
TRBJ2-7 - - 14 TRBV9 CASSDSRTPLEQYF TGTGCCAGCAGCGATTCACGGACCCCACTAGAGCAGTACTTC
TRBJ2-1 TRBD2 - 14 TRBV29-1 CSVEGTSGDGVQFF TGCAGCGTTGAGGGGACTAGCGGAGATGGGGTGCAGTTCTTC
TRBJ2-7 - once 17 TRBV6-2/TRBV6-3 CASSYRSDRAFSYEQYF TGTGCCAGCAGTTACAGAAGCGACCGAGCCTTCTCCTACGAGCAGTACTTC
TRBJ1-5 TRBD1 - 16 TRBV4-2 CASSQEGASGGQPQHF TGTGCCAGCAGCCAAGAAGGGGCGTCAGGGGGTCAGCCCCAGCATTTT
TRBJ2-5 - - 12 TRBV12-3/TRBV12-4 CASSSPPETQYF TGTGCCAGCAGTTCTCCTCCGGAGACCCAGTACTTC
TRBJ1-5 - - 15 TRBV10-3 CAISELGRDNQPQHF TGTGCCATCAGTGAGTTGGGACGGGACAATCAGCCCCAGCATTTT
TRBJ2-5 - medium-sized 14 TRBV7-8 CASSAAGGQETQYF TGTGCCAGCAGCGCAGCGGGTGGGCAAGAGACCCAGTACTTC
TRBJ2-1 TRBD2 few 18 TRBV28 CASGPGLAGRAFSDEQFF TGTGCCAGCGGGCCCGGACTAGCGGGAAGAGCCTTTAGCGATGAGCAGTTCTTC
TRBJ2-1 TRBD2 - 16 TRBV5-1 CASSDLAGGHSNEQFF TGCGCCAGCAGCGACCTAGCGGGAGGGCACAGCAATGAGCAGTTCTTC
TRBJ1-3 - few 16 TRBV6-2/TRBV6-3 CASSYRDALSGNTIYF TGTGCCAGCAGTTACCGGGACGCTCTCTCTGGAAACACCATATATTTT
TRBJ2-1 - few 13 TRBV10-3 CAISEFGSNEQFF TGTGCCATCAGTGAGTTCGGAAGCAATGAGCAGTTCTTC
TRBJ2-1 TRBD2 few 18 TRBV7-8 CASSSEGPSGNSYNEQFF TGTGCCAGCAGCTCTGAGGGCCCTAGCGGGAACTCCTACAATGAGCAGTTCTTC
TRBJ2-7 TRBD2 - 16 TRBV5-1 CASSLVTSGSFHEQYF TGCGCCAGCAGCCTGGTAACTAGCGGGAGCTTCCACGAGCAGTACTTC
TRBJ2-3 TRBD1 - 17 TRBV18 CASSPEVWTGSTDTQYF TGTGCCAGCTCACCTGAAGTTTGGACAGGGAGCACAGATACGCAGTATTTT